The TCR beta chain under discussion was sequenced for a study of T cell clones after liver transplantation. Study summary: Draws occurred before transplant, before withdrawal, and after complete or failed withdrawal. Points from the study as a whole: A significant post-transplant drop in circulating graft-donor-reactive CD4 TCRbeta sequences occurred in most of the 8 subjects. A larger donor-reactive than third-party decline suggested partial antigen-specific deletion.

This CDR3 region has 15 residues. V lost 0 bases and J lost 3, with 11 bases in between. CDR1 and CDR2 from the germline V gene are MNHEY and SVGAGI. Repertoires were generated with immunoSEQ multiplex PCR, while TCRdb's copy carries only in-frame clones and drops some. Altogether some 34,000 clones are present, just under 95% being singletons, with the ten largest covering roughly a quarter. A note on this clone: What it recognizes is unknown.

The chain employs TRBV6-5 and TRBJ1-2, with no clear D. The receptor comes from a human patient who received a liver transplant. Some T cells may be provided by the graft donor. The sequencing here drew on CD8+ T cells from blood, taken 12 months after liver transplant. CDR3 bases: TGTGCCAGCAGTTACTCAGAGGGTGCTGACTATGGCTACACCTTC. Its translation: CASSYSEGADYGYTF.